Following are 32 T cell receptor beta chains from one sample sequenced in a study of shared clonotypes between healthy human individuals. The protocol was immunoSEQ multiplex PCR, while the TCRdb copy is restricted to in-frame clones and leaves out a portion. The profile shows some 2,100,000 clones, more than 85% of them singletons. The naive CD8 subset, CD45RO-negative cells positively selected for CCR7, excluded terminally differentiated effector memory CD45RA+ cells. Material for sequencing was naive CD8+ T cells from PBMCs. These receptors were collected from a young man in good health. Some clones in this sample may be carry-over from other donors' samples.

The J gene is TRBJ2-2, the V gene TRBV5-6, with 8 positions matching TRBD1. The V and J ends lost 4 bases and 4 bases, in that order; junction bases with no gene match: 9. The CDR3 has 16 residues. Germline-derived CDR1 and CDR2 are SGHDT and YYEEEE. CDR3 region: CASSTLQGAGTGELFF. The CDR3 DNA is TGTGCCAGCAGCACCTTGCAGGGGGCTGGCACCGGGGAGCTGTTTTTT.

A note on this clone: This CDR3 is also generated by other DNA sequences in the sample. The V call is TRBV7-9, the J call TRBJ2-5; TRBD2 might be the D (6 bases). Germline CDR1 reads SEHNR; CDR2 reads FQNEAQ (reference sequence). The CDR3 totals 13 residues. V was trimmed by 1 base and J by 4 bases, leaving 7 bases between them. The CDR3 region is CASSLVGGETQYF. CDR3 DNA: TGTGCCAGCAGCTTAGTGGGGGGAGAGACCCAGTACTTC.

The rearrangement joins TRBV28 to TRBJ2-3; D uncertain. Per the germline V gene, CDR1 is MDHEN and CDR2 is SYDVKM. The germline V and J ends were trimmed by 6 bases and 1 base, with 17 bases remaining between them. The CDR3 length is 16 residues. The CDR3 spells CASSPRGYRRTDTQYF. The CDR3 DNA sequence: TGTGCCAGCAGCCCAAGAGGATATAGACGCACAGATACGCAGTATTTT.

The V gene is TRBV2, the J gene TRBJ2-1; D ambiguous. Germline V gene lookup returns CDR1 SNHLY and CDR2 FYNNEI. The CDR3 contains 14 residues. With 2 bases removed from V and 2 bases from J, the gap between germline ends came to 7 bases. The CDR3 DNA follows: TGTGCCAGCAGTGAAATCTTCCCCTACAATGAGCAGTTCTTC. Encoded protein: CASSEIFPYNEQFF.

The chain uses TRBV5-4 and TRBJ2-1; D remains ambiguous. The germline V gene has CDR1 SGHNT and CDR2 YYREEE (reference sequence). The CDR3 consists of 12 residues. Trimming removed 2 bases from V and 9 bases from J, with 9 bases in between. In nucleotides, the CDR3 is TGTGCCAGCAGCTTTTCCCGGAGTGAGCAGTTCTTC. Translated, it gives CASSFSRSEQFF.

This chain joins TRBV15 and TRBJ2-7; 7 nucleotides match TRBD1. The CDR3 has 13 residues. J was trimmed by 2 bases and V by 5 bases; bases with no gene match: 3. The germline CDR1 and CDR2 sequences are LNHNV and YYDKDF (reference sequence). The CDR3 bases are TGTGCCACCAGCCGCCAGGGGGCCTACGAGCAGTACTTC. Its protein is CATSRQGAYEQYF.

This sequence joins TRBV18 and TRBJ2-4, with 7 nucleotides matching TRBD1. Germline V lookup: CDR1 KGHSH, CDR2 LQKENI. After removal of 3 bases from V and 3 bases from J, the junction contained 5 bases not matched to a gene. CDR3 size: 15 residues. The CDR3 bases are TGTGCCAGCTCACCTCAGGGGGTCAGCAAAAACATTCAGTACTTC. Protein sequence: CASSPQGVSKNIQYF. Full variable domain (missing parts from reference TRBV18 and TRBJ2-4): NAGVMQNPRHLVRRRGQEARLRCSPMKGHSHVYWYRQLPEEGLKFMVYLQKENIIDESGMPKERFSAEFPKEGPSILRIQQVVRGDSAAYFCASSPQGVSKNIQYFGAGTRLSVL.

The rearrangement uses TRBV27 and TRBJ1-2; D uncertain. V was trimmed by 1 base and J by 2 bases, leaving 5 bases between them. This CDR3 has 13 amino acids. Germline V gives CDR1 MNHEY, CDR2 SMNVEV (reference sequence). CDR3 nucleotides: TGTGCCAGCAGTTTATTCCGGAACTATGGCTACACCTTC. Protein product: CASSLFRNYGYTF.

V and J are TRBV7-6 and TRBJ2-1, with D unresolved. V dropped 7 bases and J dropped 8 bases, with 15 bases sitting between them. CDR1 is SGHVS and CDR2 is FNYEAQ in the germline V gene. The CDR3 consists of 13 residues. Here the CDR3 reads CASTPTTGYEQFF. The CDR3 DNA reads TGTGCCAGCACCCCTACTACGGGTTATGAGCAGTTCTTC.

The V gene is TRBV28, the J gene TRBJ2-5, with D perhaps matching TRBD2 (7 bases). The germline V gene encodes CDR1 MDHEN and CDR2 SYDVKM. The CDR3 has 15 amino acids. V was trimmed by 8 bases and J by 4 bases, leaving 20 bases between them. The DNA for the CDR3 is TGTGCCAGCTCCAAAACCGGGGGGCTAGGAGAGACCCAGTACTTC. This sequence encodes CASSKTGGLGETQYF.

This clone was seen only a few times. The J gene is TRBJ1-1, the V gene TRBV7-9; 8 bases are shared with TRBD1. Trimming took 5 bases from V and 1 from J; bases not matched to a gene: 3. The CDR3 extends over 14 amino acids. CDR1 is SEHNR and CDR2 is FQNEAQ in the germline V gene (reference sequence). The CDR3 DNA reads as TGTGCCAGCAGCGCGGACAGGGCGAACACTGAAGCTTTCTTT. Encoded protein: CASSADRANTEAFF.

This chain's CDR3 is CASSLAVGSPDTQYF. CDR3 DNA sequence: TGTGCCAGCAGCTTGGCCGTAGGGAGCCCAGATACGCAGTATTTT. The chain is built from TRBV5-6 and TRBJ2-3; perhaps TRBD2 as D (5 bases). V lost 0 bases and J lost 4, with 12 bases in between. CDR1 and CDR2 (germline): SGHDT, YYEEEE. This CDR3 has 15 amino acids. The complete variable domain, with remaining parts taken from reference TRBV5-6 and TRBJ2-3, reads DAGVTQSPTHLIKTRGQQVTLRCSPKSGHDTVSWYQQALGQGPQFIFQYYEEEERQRGNFPDRFSGHQFPNYSSELNVNALLLGDSALYLCASSLAVGSPDTQYFGPGTRLTVL.

DNA of the CDR3: TGTGCCAGCAGCGTACCCGGAGGGAGCTACACCTTC. This gives the protein CASSVPGGSYTF. The chain couples TRBV9 to TRBJ1-2; D is uncertain. In germline, CDR1 is SGDLS, CDR2 YYNGEE. With 1 base removed from V and 9 bases from J, the gap between germline ends came to 10 bases. CDR3 size: 12 residues. The full variable domain, with the rest looked up from reference TRBV9 and TRBJ1-2, is DSGVTQTPKHLITATGQRVTLRCSPRSGDLSVYWYQQSLDQGLQFLIQYYNGEERAKGNILERFSAQQFPDLHSELNLSSLELGDSALYFCASSVPGGSYTFGSGTRLTVV.

The V gene is TRBV4-2, the J gene TRBJ2-3; 7 nucleotides match TRBD2. Losses at the gene ends were 1 base for V and 0 bases for J; bases not matched to a gene: 7. The CDR3 covers 17 residues. The germline gives CDR1 LGHNA, CDR2 YNFKEQ. The CDR3 sequence is CASSQVGTSASTDTQYF. The CDR3, as DNA: TGTGCCAGCAGCCAAGTTGGTACTAGCGCTAGCACAGATACGCAGTATTTT.

The genes are TRBV10-1 and TRBJ2-5; 10 bases align to TRBD1. The CDR3 has 15 amino acids. V was pared by 6 bases and J by 2 bases, with 6 bases of the junction left unmatched. Germline V gene data show CDR1 as WNHNN and CDR2 as SYGVQD (reference sequence). The CDR3 protein is CASSPGTGVQETQYF. The CDR3 region has the DNA TGCGCCAGCAGCCCCGGGACAGGGGTACAAGAGACCCAGTACTTC.

The genes are TRBV28 and TRBJ2-7, with a weak D call TRBD2 (5 bases). This CDR3 comprises 15 residues. Looked up from germline, CDR1 is MDHEN and CDR2 is SYDVKM. V was pared by 7 bases and J by 0 bases, with 16 bases between. CDR3 bases: TGTGCCAGCAATCGAATAGCGCACTACTCCTACGAGCAGTACTTC. It specifies CASNRIAHYSYEQYF.

This clone was observed a handful of times. This chain connects TRBV19 to TRBJ1-1; unclear D gene. Trimming took 5 bases from V and 1 from J, leaving 17 bases between them. This CDR3 contains 16 residues. The V gene's germline CDR1 is LNHDA and CDR2 SQIVND (reference sequence). The CDR3 DNA reads TGTGCCAGTAGTTCCCGTAAAGGAGCGGGGAACACTGAAGCTTTCTTT. Translated, it gives CASSSRKGAGNTEAFF.

On this clone itself: Within the sample, other DNA sequences also encode this same CDR3. V and J are TRBV27 and TRBJ1-5; D is undetermined. V was pared by 2 bases and J by 3 bases, with 8 bases between. CDR3 length: 14 residues. Per the germline V gene, CDR1 is MNHEY and CDR2 is SMNVEV (reference sequence). The CDR3 region is CASSLNGFNQPQHF. DNA for the CDR3: TGTGCCAGCAGTTTAAACGGATTCAATCAGCCCCAGCATTTT.

V usage is TRBV18 and J usage is TRBJ1-2; possibly TRBD1 for D (5 bases). Germline V CDR1 and CDR2: KGHSH, LQKENI. The germline V and J ends were trimmed by 0 bases and 8 bases, with 16 bases remaining between them. CDR3 length: 15 residues. The DNA for the CDR3 is TGTGCCAGCTCACCACCCCCGACAGTCCCCCTCGGCTACACCTTC. This sequence encodes CASSPPPTVPLGYTF.

In this sample, this clone turned up once. The chain is built from TRBV21-1 and TRBJ1-2; the D call in the table, TRBD1, was not verified against the DNA. TRBV21-1 is given as a pseudogene. This CDR3 spans 11 amino acids. The CDR3 protein is CASSASGFSTF. The CDR3 nucleotides are TGTGCCAGCAGCGCTTCAGGGTTCTCCACCTTC.

This chain joins TRBV4-1 and TRBJ2-1; 9 bases are shared with TRBD2. With V trimmed by 0 bases and J by 3 bases, 6 bases remained unmatched. The CDR3 extends over 17 amino acids. CDR1 and CDR2 (germline): MGHRA, YSYEKL. As DNA, the CDR3 is TGCGCCAGCAGCCAAGATGCTAGCGGGGACTTCTACAATGAGCAGTTCTTC. Translated, it gives CASSQDASGDFYNEQFF.

The chain couples TRBV7-3 to TRBJ2-5; a weak D match, TRBD2 (6 bases). The CDR3 length is 14 residues. Germline CDR1 reads SGHTA; CDR2 reads FQGTGA. V was shortened by 2 bases and J by 4 bases, with 11 bases between the two germline ends. Written as DNA, the CDR3 is TGTGCCAGCAGCTTATCCGCGGGGCCAGAGACCCAGTACTTC. Its translation is CASSLSAGPETQYF.

Comments on this clone: The sample carries other DNA sequences with the same CDR3. V usage is TRBV28 and J usage is TRBJ2-7, with unresolved D. The CDR3 consists of 12 residues. The ends were cut back, 2 bases at V and 5 bases at J, with 7 bases in the middle. The germline V gene encodes CDR1 MDHEN and CDR2 SYDVKM. The CDR3 DNA reads as TGTGCCAGCAGTTTAAGCAGAGACGAGCAGTACTTC. Amino acid sequence: CASSLSRDEQYF.

The chain recombines TRBV7-9 with TRBJ1-4; no clear D gene. Germline loops: CDR1 SEHNR, CDR2 FQNEAQ (reference sequence). The CDR3 covers 16 residues. V was clipped by 3 bases and J by 6 bases, with 17 bases between them. CDR3: CASSLTLDASHEKLFF. In DNA form, the CDR3 reads TGTGCCAGCAGCTTGACTTTGGACGCCTCTCATGAAAAACTGTTTTTT.

The chain uses TRBV27 and TRBJ2-5; 12 nucleotides agree with TRBD1. J gave up 5 bases and V 5 bases, and 9 bases lay outside the gene matches. Looked up from germline, CDR1 is MNHEY and CDR2 is SMNVEV (reference sequence). The CDR3 length is 16 residues. In DNA, the CDR3 is TGTGCCAGCAGTATCCTAGGGACAGGGGGCTTGGAGACCCAGTACTTC. Its translation: CASSILGTGGLETQYF.

The genes are TRBV6-5 and TRBJ1-1; tentative D call: TRBD1 (6 bases). The ends were cut back, 2 bases at V and 4 bases at J, with 14 bases in the middle. The CDR3 extends over 15 amino acids. Germline V CDR1 and CDR2: MNHEY, SVGAGI. The CDR3, as DNA: TGTGCCAGCAGTTACGGTAGGGGGGTCGGCACTGAAGCTTTCTTT. Amino acids: CASSYGRGVGTEAFF.

The chain recombines TRBV19 with TRBJ1-2; TRBD1 is a possible D gene (5 bases). CDR1 and CDR2 from the germline V gene are LNHDA and SQIVND (reference sequence). The CDR3 totals 15 residues. The ends were cut back, 1 base at V and 6 bases at J, with 15 bases in the middle. The CDR3 region has the DNA TGTGCCAGTAGTATAGTTCGGGACGACCGCGATGGCTACACCTTC. Translating it yields CASSIVRDDRDGYTF.

V usage is TRBV27 and J usage is TRBJ1-4; D may be TRBD1 (6 bases). Germline V gives CDR1 MNHEY, CDR2 SMNVEV (reference sequence). This CDR3 spans 16 amino acids. The V and J ends lost 5 bases and 8 bases respectively, with 21 bases between them. The CDR3: CASSLTLPRTAEKLFF. CDR3 DNA: TGTGCCAGCAGTCTCACCCTCCCCCGGACAGCAGAAAAACTGTTTTTT.

The table lists this clone with a count of one. The V and J genes are TRBV28 and TRBJ2-5; D is perhaps TRBD2 (7 bases). The CDR3 covers 16 residues. Germline lookup yields CDR1 MDHEN and CDR2 SYDVKM. Between the trimmed V and J ends, which lost 1 base and 4 bases, there was a span of 16 bases. The CDR3 nucleotides are TGTGCCAGCAGTTTATTTTTAGGGGGGGCGCGAGAGACCCAGTACTTC. It translates to CASSLFLGGARETQYF.

The chain employs TRBV27 and TRBJ1-2, with no clear D. The length of the CDR3 is 13 residues. The germline CDR1 and CDR2 sequences are MNHEY and SMNVEV (reference sequence). V was cut by 2 bases and J by 7 bases, with 11 bases left in between. This CDR3 reads CASSLGLASGYTF. CDR3 nucleotides: TGTGCCAGCAGTTTAGGCCTGGCGTCTGGCTACACCTTC.

CDR3 sequence: CASSIFGGLREQFF. CDR3 sequence (DNA): TGTGCCAGTAGTATATTTGGGGGACTTCGGGAGCAGTTCTTC. The chain employs TRBV19 and TRBJ2-1, with a possible D match to TRBD2 (6 bases). The V end lost 2 bases, the J end lost 10 bases, and 15 bases lay between the germline ends. CDR3 length: 14 residues. Germline CDR1 LNHDA, CDR2 SQIVND (reference sequence).

The rearrangement uses TRBV2 and TRBJ2-5, with D perhaps matching TRBD2 (7 bases). This CDR3 is built from 14 residues. The V gene's germline CDR1 is SNHLY and CDR2 FYNNEI. Trimming removed 5 bases from V and 2 bases from J, with 12 bases in between. As DNA, the CDR3 is TGTGCCAGCAGTCTAGGGGGGGGTCAAGAGACCCAGTACTTC. Residues: CASSLGGGQETQYF.